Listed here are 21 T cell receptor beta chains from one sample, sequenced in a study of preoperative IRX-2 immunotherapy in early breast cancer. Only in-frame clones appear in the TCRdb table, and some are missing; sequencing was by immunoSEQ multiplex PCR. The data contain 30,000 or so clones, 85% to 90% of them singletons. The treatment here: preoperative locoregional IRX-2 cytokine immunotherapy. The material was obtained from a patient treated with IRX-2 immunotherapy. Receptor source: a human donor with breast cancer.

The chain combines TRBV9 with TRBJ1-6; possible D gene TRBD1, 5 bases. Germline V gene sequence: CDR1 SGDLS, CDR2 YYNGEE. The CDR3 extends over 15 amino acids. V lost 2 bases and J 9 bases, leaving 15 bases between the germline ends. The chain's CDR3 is CASSVGLVQGSPLHF. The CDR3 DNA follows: TGTGCCAGCAGCGTGGGATTAGTGCAGGGTTCACCCCTCCACTTT.

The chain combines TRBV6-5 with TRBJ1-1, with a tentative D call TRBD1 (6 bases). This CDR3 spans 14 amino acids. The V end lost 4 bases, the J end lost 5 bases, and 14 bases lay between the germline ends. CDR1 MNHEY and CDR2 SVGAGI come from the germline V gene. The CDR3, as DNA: TGTGCCAGCAGTTCCGGGACAAGTGGTACTGAAGCTTTCTTT. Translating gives CASSSGTSGTEAFF.

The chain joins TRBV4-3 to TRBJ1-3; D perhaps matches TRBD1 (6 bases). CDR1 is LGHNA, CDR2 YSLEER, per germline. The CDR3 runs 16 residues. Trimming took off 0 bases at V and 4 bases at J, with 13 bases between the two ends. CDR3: CASSQDRRTAGNTIYF. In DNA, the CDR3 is TGCGCCAGCAGCCAAGATCGAAGGACAGCCGGAAACACCATATATTTT.

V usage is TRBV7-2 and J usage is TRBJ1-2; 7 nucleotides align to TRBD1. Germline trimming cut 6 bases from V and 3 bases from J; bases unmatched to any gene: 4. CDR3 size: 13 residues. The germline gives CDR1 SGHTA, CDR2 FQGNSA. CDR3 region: CASSLDRDYGYTF. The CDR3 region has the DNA TGTGCCAGCAGTCTAGACAGGGACTATGGCTACACCTTC. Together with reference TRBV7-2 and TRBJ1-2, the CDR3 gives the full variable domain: GAGVSQSPSNKVTEKGKDVELRCDPISGHTALYWYRQSLGQGLEFLIYFQGNSAPDKSGLPSDRFSAERTGGSVSTLTIQRTQQEDSAVYLCASSLDRDYGYTFGSGTRLTVV.

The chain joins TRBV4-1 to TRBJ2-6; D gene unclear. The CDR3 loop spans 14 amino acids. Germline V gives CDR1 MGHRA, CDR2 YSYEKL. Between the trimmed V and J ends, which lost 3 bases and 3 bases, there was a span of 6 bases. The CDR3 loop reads CASSHIFGANVLTF. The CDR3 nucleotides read TGCGCCAGCAGCCACATATTTGGGGCCAACGTCCTGACTTTC.

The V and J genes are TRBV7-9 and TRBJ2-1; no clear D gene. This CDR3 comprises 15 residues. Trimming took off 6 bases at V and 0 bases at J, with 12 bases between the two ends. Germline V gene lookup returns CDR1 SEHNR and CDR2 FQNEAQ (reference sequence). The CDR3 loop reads CASREEDSSYNEQFF. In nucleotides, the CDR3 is TGTGCCAGCAGGGAAGAGGATAGCTCCTACAATGAGCAGTTCTTC.

The CDR3 DNA sequence: TGTGCCAGCTCACTAAATCCGACAGGGGCTAATGAAAAACTGTTTTTT. It yields the protein CASSLNPTGANEKLFF. V usage is TRBV18 and J usage is TRBJ1-4; 8 nucleotides agree with TRBD1. V shed 4 bases, J shed 3 bases, and the junction held 7 bases outside the gene matches. Germline V gives CDR1 KGHSH, CDR2 LQKENI. The CDR3 contains 16 residues.

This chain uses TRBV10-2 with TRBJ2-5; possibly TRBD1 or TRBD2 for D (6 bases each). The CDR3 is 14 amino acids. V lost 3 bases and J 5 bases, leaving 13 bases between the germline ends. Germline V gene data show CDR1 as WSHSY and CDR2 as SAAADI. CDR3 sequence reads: CASSDWGAAETQYF. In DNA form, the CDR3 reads TGCGCCAGCAGTGACTGGGGGGCCGCCGAGACCCAGTACTTC.

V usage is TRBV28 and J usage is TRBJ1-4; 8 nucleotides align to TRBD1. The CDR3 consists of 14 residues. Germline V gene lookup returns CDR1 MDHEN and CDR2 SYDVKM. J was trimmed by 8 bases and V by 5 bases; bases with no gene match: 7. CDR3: CASSLGQGREKLFF. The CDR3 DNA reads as TGTGCCAGCAGTCTCGGACAGGGCCGCGAAAAACTGTTTTTT.

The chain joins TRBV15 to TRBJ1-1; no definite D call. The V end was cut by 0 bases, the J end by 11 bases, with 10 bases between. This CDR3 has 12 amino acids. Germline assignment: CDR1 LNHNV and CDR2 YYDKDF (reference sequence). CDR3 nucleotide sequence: TGTGCCACCAGCAGAGATACGGGTTTCGCTTTCTTT. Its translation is CATSRDTGFAFF.

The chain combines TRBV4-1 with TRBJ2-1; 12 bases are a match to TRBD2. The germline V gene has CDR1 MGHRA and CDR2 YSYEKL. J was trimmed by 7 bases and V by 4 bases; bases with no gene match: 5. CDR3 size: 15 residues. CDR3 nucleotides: TGCGCCAGCAGCCCAGGACTAGCGGGAATTAATGAGCAGTTCTTC. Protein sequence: CASSPGLAGINEQFF.

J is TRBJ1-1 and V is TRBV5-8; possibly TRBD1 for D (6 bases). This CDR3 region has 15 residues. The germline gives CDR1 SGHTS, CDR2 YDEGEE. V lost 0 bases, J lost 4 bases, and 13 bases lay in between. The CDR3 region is CASSLGLGAPTEAFF. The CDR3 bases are TGTGCCAGCAGCTTGGGATTGGGGGCGCCCACTGAAGCTTTCTTT.

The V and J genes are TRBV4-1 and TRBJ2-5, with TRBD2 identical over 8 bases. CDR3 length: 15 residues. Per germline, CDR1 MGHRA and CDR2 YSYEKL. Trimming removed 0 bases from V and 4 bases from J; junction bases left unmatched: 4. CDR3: CASSQDGAGGETQYF. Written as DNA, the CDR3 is TGCGCCAGCAGCCAAGACGGGGCGGGAGGAGAGACCCAGTACTTC.

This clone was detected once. CDR3 nucleotide sequence: TGTGCCACCAGCGTCGGACAGGCCCTAGTGAGTGGCTACACCTTC. Amino acids: CATSVGQALVSGYTF. The V and J genes are TRBV15 and TRBJ1-2; 7 positions agree with TRBD1. V shed 5 bases, J shed 7 bases, and the junction held 13 bases outside the gene matches. Per the germline V gene, CDR1 is LNHNV and CDR2 is YYDKDF (reference sequence). This CDR3 has 15 residues.

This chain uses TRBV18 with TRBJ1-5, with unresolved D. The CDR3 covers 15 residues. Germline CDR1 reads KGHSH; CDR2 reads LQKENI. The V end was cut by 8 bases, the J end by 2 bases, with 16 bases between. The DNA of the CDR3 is TGTGCCAGCCGACGAAGGGATAATGGCAATCAGCCCCAGCATTTT. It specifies CASRRRDNGNQPQHF.

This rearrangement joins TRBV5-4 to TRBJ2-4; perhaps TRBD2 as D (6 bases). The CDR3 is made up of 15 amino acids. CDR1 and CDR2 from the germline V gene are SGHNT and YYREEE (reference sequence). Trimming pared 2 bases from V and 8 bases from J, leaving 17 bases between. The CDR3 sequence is CASSLPGEGLDIQYF. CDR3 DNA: TGTGCCAGCAGCTTACCGGGAGAGGGATTGGACATTCAGTACTTC.

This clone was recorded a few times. The CDR3 here is CATRWGPTDTQYF. In DNA, the CDR3 is TGCGCCACCAGGTGGGGGCCCACAGATACGCAGTATTTT. The chain is built from TRBV5-1 and TRBJ2-3; tentative D call: TRBD1 (6 bases). There are 13 residues in the CDR3. Trimming took 9 bases from V and 2 from J, leaving 13 bases between them. Germline-derived CDR1 and CDR2 are SGHRS and YFSETQ. The whole variable domain, remainder taken from reference TRBV5-1 and TRBJ2-3, is KAGVTQTPRYLIKTRGQQVTLSCSPISGHRSVSWYQQTPGQGLQFLFEYFSETQRNKGNFPGRFSGRQFSNSRSEMNVSTLELGDSALYLCATRWGPTDTQYFGPGTRLTVL.

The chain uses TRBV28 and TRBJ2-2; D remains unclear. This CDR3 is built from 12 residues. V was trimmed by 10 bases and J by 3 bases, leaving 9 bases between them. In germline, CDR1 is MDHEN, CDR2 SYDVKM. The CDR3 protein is CATTIYTGELFF. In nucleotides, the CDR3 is TGTGCCACCACTATATACACCGGGGAGCTGTTTTTT.

The CDR3 bases are TGTGCCAGCAGCTTCCCGTCGGCCCTTAGTGGCTACACCTTC. Its translation is CASSFPSALSGYTF. This chain connects TRBV7-2 to TRBJ1-2; D not certain. Germline CDR1 and CDR2: SGHTA and FQGNSA. The ends were cut back, 3 bases at V and 7 bases at J, with 15 bases in the middle. This CDR3 comprises 14 residues. Full variable domain (rest looked up from reference TRBV7-2 and TRBJ1-2): GAGVSQSPSNKVTEKGKDVELRCDPISGHTALYWYRQSLGQGLEFLIYFQGNSAPDKSGLPSDRFSAERTGGSVSTLTIQRTQQEDSAVYLCASSFPSALSGYTFGSGTRLTVV.

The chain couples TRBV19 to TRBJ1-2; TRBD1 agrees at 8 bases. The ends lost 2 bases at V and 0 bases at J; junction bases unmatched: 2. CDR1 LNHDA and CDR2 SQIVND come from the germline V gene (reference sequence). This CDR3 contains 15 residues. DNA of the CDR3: TGTGCCAGTAGTATACAGGGGGCGCCTAACTATGGCTACACCTTC. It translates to CASSIQGAPNYGYTF.

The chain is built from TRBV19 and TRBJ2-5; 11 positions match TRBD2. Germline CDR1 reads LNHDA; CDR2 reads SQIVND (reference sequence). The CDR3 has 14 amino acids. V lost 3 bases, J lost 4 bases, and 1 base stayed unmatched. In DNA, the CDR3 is TGTGCCAGTAGTATCCTAGCGGGAGGAGAGACCCAGTACTTC. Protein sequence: CASSILAGGETQYF.